The text below deals with one TCR beta chain. In the original processing: Estimation of nucleated cell counts relied on the amplification of reference gene primers. The method was immunoSEQ multiplex PCR; TCRdb's version includes in-frame clones alone and lacks a portion of them. For V, J and clone size, that table is used; D and trimming come from the DNA. The table includes 300,000 to 450,000 clones, roughly 85% detected once. Germline V gives CDR1 MDHEN, CDR2 SYDVKM. Trimming removed 7 bases from V and 4 bases from J, with 5 bases in between. CDR3 length equals 11 residues. The sample is drawn from a study of blood T cell repertoires in COVID-19. Overall study: Whether acute or convalescent, the COVID-19 samples came from the United States, Italy and Spain.

The clonotype comes from a woman aged 18-30 years with acute or convalescent COVID-19. Sequenced: peripheral blood. The rearrangement links TRBV28 to TRBJ1-3; D unclear. CDR3 in amino acids: CASTQGNTIYF. The CDR3 DNA sequence: TGTGCCAGCACCCAAGGAAACACCATATATTTT.